This is a list of T cell receptor beta chains from one sample in a study of T cell changes during pregnancy in multiple sclerosis. Assay used: immunoSEQ multiplex PCR; TCRdb lists only in-frame clones, some missing. The repertoire holds 52,000 or so clones, with around 90% as singletons. Sequenced here: CD4+ T cells from peripheral blood mononuclear cells, sampled in the second trimester of pregnancy. These TCRs come from a female donor with multiple sclerosis, enrolled in a pregnancy study. Both conserved end residues are part of each CDR3. A D gene is named only where the DNA matches it firmly. The size of a clone is reported for some rows only, either as once, few or many, or as a class for expanded clones.

v_gene: TRBV5-8; d_gene: NA; j_gene: TRBJ2-7; abundance: NA; CDR3aa: CASSLAQQAYEQYF; CDR3nt: TGTGCCAGCAGCTTGGCCCAACAGGCGTACGAGCAGTACTTC
v_gene: TRBV30; d_gene: NA; j_gene: TRBJ1-6; abundance: NA; CDR3aa: CAWRRGAPLHF; CDR3nt: TGTGCCTGGAGGCGCGGGGCACCCCTCCACTTT
v_gene: TRBV4-2; d_gene: NA; j_gene: TRBJ1-1; abundance: NA; CDR3aa: CASSQDGTLNTEAFF; CDR3nt: TGTGCCAGCAGCCAAGATGGGACATTGAACACTGAAGCTTTCTTT
v_gene: TRBV6-1; d_gene: NA; j_gene: TRBJ1-2; abundance: few; CDR3aa: CASPLRGINYGYTF; CDR3nt: TGTGCCAGCCCCCTAAGGGGGATTAACTATGGCTACACCTTC
v_gene: TRBV7-3; d_gene: TRBD1; j_gene: TRBJ1-2; abundance: NA; CDR3aa: CASSPTGGSDYGYTF; CDR3nt: TGTGCCAGCAGCCCAACAGGGGGCTCGGACTATGGCTACACCTTC
v_gene: TRBV11-3; d_gene: NA; j_gene: TRBJ2-2; abundance: NA; CDR3aa: CASSPRNRGGTGELFF; CDR3nt: TGTGCCAGCAGCCCCCGTAACAGGGGAGGCACCGGGGAGCTGTTTTTT
v_gene: TRBV21-1; d_gene: NA; j_gene: TRBJ2-3; abundance: NA; CDR3aa: CASSKFGGGLPDTQYF; CDR3nt: TGTGCCAGCAGCAAATTCGGGGGGGGGTTGCCAGATACGCAGTATTTT
v_gene: TRBV18; d_gene: NA; j_gene: TRBJ2-1; abundance: NA; CDR3aa: CASSPPSSYNEQFF; CDR3nt: TGTGCCAGCTCACCCCCTAGCTCCTACAATGAGCAGTTCTTC
v_gene: TRBV7-3; d_gene: NA; j_gene: TRBJ2-7; abundance: NA; CDR3aa: CASPPLNEQYF; CDR3nt: TGTGCCAGCCCTCCCCTTAACGAGCAGTACTTC
v_gene: TRBV30; d_gene: NA; j_gene: TRBJ1-6; abundance: NA; CDR3aa: CAWSGTTKEPVLYNSPLHF; CDR3nt: TGTGCCTGGAGTGGAACGACTAAGGAGCCCGTTCTCTATAATTCACCCCTCCACTTT
v_gene: TRBV11-3; d_gene: TRBD2; j_gene: TRBJ2-7; abundance: NA; CDR3aa: CASSLGLAGAEQYF; CDR3nt: TGTGCCAGCAGCCTGGGACTAGCGGGAGCCGAGCAGTACTTC
v_gene: TRBV27; d_gene: NA; j_gene: TRBJ1-1; abundance: NA; CDR3aa: CASSSLLTGFRTEAFF; CDR3nt: TGTGCCAGCAGTTCATTACTGACAGGATTCCGAACTGAAGCTTTCTTT
v_gene: TRBV15; d_gene: NA; j_gene: TRBJ1-5; abundance: once; CDR3aa: CATSRGPLTGSNQPQHF; CDR3nt: TGTGCCACCAGCAGAGGGCCCCTAACAGGCAGCAATCAGCCCCAGCATTTT